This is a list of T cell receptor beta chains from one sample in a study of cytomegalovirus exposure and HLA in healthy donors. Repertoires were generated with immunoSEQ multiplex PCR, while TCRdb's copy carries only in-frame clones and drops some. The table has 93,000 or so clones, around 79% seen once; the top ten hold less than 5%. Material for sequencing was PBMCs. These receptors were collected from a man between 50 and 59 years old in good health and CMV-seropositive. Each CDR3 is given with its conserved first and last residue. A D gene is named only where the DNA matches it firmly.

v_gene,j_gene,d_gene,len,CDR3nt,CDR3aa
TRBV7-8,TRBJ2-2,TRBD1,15,TGTGCCAGCAGCTTACCGGGACAGGTCACCGGGGAGCTGTTTTTT,CASSLPGQVTGELFF
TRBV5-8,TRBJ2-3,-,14,TGTGCCAGCAGCTGGCAGGGGGGAGCAGATACGCAGTATTTT,CASSWQGGADTQYF
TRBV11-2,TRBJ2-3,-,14,TGTGCCAGCAGCTTCAAGGGAGTCGCAGATACGCAGTATTTT,CASSFKGVADTQYF
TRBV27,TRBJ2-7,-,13,TGTGCCAGCAGCCCCCCAAACTCCTACGAGCAGTACTTC,CASSPPNSYEQYF
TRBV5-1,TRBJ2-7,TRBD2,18,TGCGCCAGCAGCTTGGCGGCCACTGGACTAGCAAACTCCTACGAGCAGTACTTC,CASSLAATGLANSYEQYF
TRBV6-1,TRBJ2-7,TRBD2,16,TGTGCCAGCAGTGCCCCCCTAGCGGGAGGTCTTTACGAGCAGTACTTC,CASSAPLAGGLYEQYF
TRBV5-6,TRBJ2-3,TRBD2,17,TGTGCCAGCAGCTTGGACCCACTAGCGGACCCGCGGGATACGCAGTATTTT,CASSLDPLADPRDTQYF
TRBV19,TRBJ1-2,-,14,TGTGCCAGTAGTTTCAGTGGGCCTAACTATGGCTACACCTTC,CASSFSGPNYGYTF
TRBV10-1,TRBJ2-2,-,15,TGCGCCAGCGGATTGGCGGAGGAGAACACCGGGGAGCTGTTTTTT,CASGLAEENTGELFF
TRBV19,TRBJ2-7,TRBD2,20,TGTGCCAGTAGTATAAGGTTTGGGGCTAGCGGGAATTTCAGGGCCTACGAGCAGTACTTC,CASSIRFGASGNFRAYEQYF
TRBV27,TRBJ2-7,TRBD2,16,TGTGCCAGCAGTTTATCATTCCCTAGCGGGAGCTACGAGCAGTACTTC,CASSLSFPSGSYEQYF
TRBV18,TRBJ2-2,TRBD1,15,TGTGCCAGCTCACCGACAGGGGTTGGGACCGGGGAGCTGTTTTTT,CASSPTGVGTGELFF
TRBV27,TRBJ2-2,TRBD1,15,TGTGCCAGCAGCACCGGGACAGGGGCTTCCGGGGAGCTGTTTTTT,CASSTGTGASGELFF
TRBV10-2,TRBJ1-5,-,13,TGCGCCAGCAGGACGGGGGGCGATCAGCCCCAGCATTTT,CASRTGGDQPQHF
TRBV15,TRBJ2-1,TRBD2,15,TGTGCCACCAGCAGAGACTGGGAGGGTTACAATGAGCAGTTCTTC,CATSRDWEGYNEQFF
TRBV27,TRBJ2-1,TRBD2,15,TGTGCCAGCAGTTTATTACTAGCGGGATACAATGAGCAGTTCTTC,CASSLLLAGYNEQFF
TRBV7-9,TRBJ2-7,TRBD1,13,TGTGCCAGCAGGAGACAGGGACAGGGGGAGCAGTACTTC,CASRRQGQGEQYF
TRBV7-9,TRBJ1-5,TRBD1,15,TGTGCCAGCAGCACAAACAGGGGGCGCGTTCAGCCCCAGCATTTT,CASSTNRGRVQPQHF
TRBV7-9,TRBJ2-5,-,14,TGTGCCAGCAGCTTGGCGGGACAGATTGGGACCCAGTACTTC,CASSLAGQIGTQYF
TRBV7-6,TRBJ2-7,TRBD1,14,TGTGCCAGCAGCACCCGGGACAGGGTCCACGAGCAGTACTTC,CASSTRDRVHEQYF
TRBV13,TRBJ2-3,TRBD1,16,TGTGCCAGCAGCCCTCGGACAGGGGTCAGCACAGATACGCAGTATTTT,CASSPRTGVSTDTQYF
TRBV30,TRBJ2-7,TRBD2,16,TGTGCCTTATATACCCGGGGGGGCCTAAGCTCCTACGAGCAGTACTTC,CALYTRGGLSSYEQYF
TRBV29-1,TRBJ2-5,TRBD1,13,TGCAGCGCAGGGACAGGGATCCAAGAGACCCAGTACTTC,CSAGTGIQETQYF
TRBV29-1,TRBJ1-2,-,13,TGCAGCGTAGACAGTCCGCTAGGCTATGGCTACACCTTC,CSVDSPLGYGYTF
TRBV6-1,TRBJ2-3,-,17,TGTGCCAGCAGTGAACCCCGCCCTAGCGCCCACACAGATACGCAGTATTTT,CASSEPRPSAHTDTQYF
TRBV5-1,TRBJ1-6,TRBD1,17,TGCGCCAGCAGCTTGGGGACAGGGGCGGGGAGATATTCACCCCTCCACTTT,CASSLGTGAGRYSPLHF
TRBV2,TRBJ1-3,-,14,TGTGCCAGCACTCGTGCCAGCTCTGGAAACACCATATATTTT,CASTRASSGNTIYF
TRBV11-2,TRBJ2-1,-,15,TGTGCCAGCAGCTTAGGGGGGACTCCGCTAAATGAGCAGTTCTTC,CASSLGGTPLNEQFF
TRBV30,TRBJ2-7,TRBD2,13,TGTGCCTGGAGTCCCGGGGAGGGGTACGAGCAGTACTTC,CAWSPGEGYEQYF
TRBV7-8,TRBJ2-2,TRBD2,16,TGTGCCAGCAGCTTATATGGCGGGAGGGGAACCGGGGAGCTGTTTTTT,CASSLYGGRGTGELFF